These T cell receptor beta chains were read from a single sample in a study of cytomegalovirus exposure and HLA in healthy donors. Generated by immunoSEQ multiplex PCR, the TCRdb table keeps only in-frame clones and is missing some. Across more than 40,000 clones, the top ten clones capture approximately 2.4% of the sample. The sequenced sample was PBMCs. Receptors were obtained from a female donor in good health and CMV-seronegative. The CDR3 runs from the conserved cysteine through the conserved F or W. The D gene is left open where the match is weak.

D	V	J	DNA	CDR3
NA	TRBV6-1	TRBJ2-7	TGTGCCAGCAGTACTGGGCCTGTAGGCTACGAGCAGTACTTC	CASSTGPVGYEQYF
NA	TRBV7-3	TRBJ1-1	TGTGCCAGCAGCCCAACCGCCGCACGCACTTCGGGAAACACTGAAGCTTTCTTT	CASSPTAARTSGNTEAFF
TRBD1	TRBV5-6	TRBJ1-4	TGTGCCAGCAGCGCTGCTCCAGGGGGTCGAGGTGAAAAACTGTTTTTT	CASSAAPGGRGEKLFF
NA	TRBV20-1	TRBJ2-5	TGCAGTGCTGGACTGTCAGAGACCCAGTACTTC	CSAGLSETQYF
TRBD1	TRBV18	TRBJ1-2	TGTGCCAGCTCCCCGAGCGGGGACAGGGATCGCGGCTACACCTTC	CASSPSGDRDRGYTF
NA	TRBV29-1	TRBJ1-1	TGCAGCATAATCAGGGGATTGAACACTGAAGCTTTCTTT	CSIIRGLNTEAFF
TRBD1	TRBV6-5	TRBJ1-5	TGTGCCAGCGGGGTGACAGGGACTCAGCCCCAGCATTTT	CASGVTGTQPQHF
TRBD2	TRBV19	TRBJ2-1	TGTGCCAGTAGTATGAGGACTAGCGGTGACAATGAGCAGTTCTTC	CASSMRTSGDNEQFF
NA	TRBV2	TRBJ1-1	TGTGCCAGCGAGGAGAACACTGAAGCTTTCTTT	CASEENTEAFF
NA	TRBV19	TRBJ1-2	TGTGCCAGTAGGCCCCCGGGGGGGAACTATGGCTACACCTTC	CASRPPGGNYGYTF
NA	TRBV21-1	TRBJ1-6	TGTGCCAGCAGCAAAATAGCGGGGTATAATTCACCCCTCCACTTT	CASSKIAGYNSPLHF
NA	TRBV6-1	TRBJ1-6	TGTGCCAGCAGTGAACCCGAGTCACCCCTCCACTTT	CASSEPESPLHF
TRBD1	TRBV18	TRBJ2-3	TGTGCCAGCTCACCATCCAGGGGGCGAACAGATACGCAGTATTTT	CASSPSRGRTDTQYF
TRBD2	TRBV5-6	TRBJ2-2	TGTGCCAGCAGCTTTGCGGGGGTGACGAACACCGGGGAGCTGTTTTTT	CASSFAGVTNTGELFF
TRBD1	TRBV19	TRBJ1-2	TGTGCCAGTAAGGGACAGCACAACTATGGCTACACCTTC	CASKGQHNYGYTF
TRBD2	TRBV9	TRBJ2-2	TGTGCCAGTTTCCCGGGACTAGTAGCTTCGAACACCGGGGAGCTGTTTTTT	CASFPGLVASNTGELFF
NA	TRBV5-1	TRBJ2-7	TGCGCCAGCCGTGGAGGGGTAGGAAGTAAAGGGGACGAGCAGTACTTC	CASRGGVGSKGDEQYF
NA	TRBV5-1	TRBJ1-1	TGCGCCAGCAGCTTGGGCTCCACAGGCAACACTGAAGCTTTCTTT	CASSLGSTGNTEAFF
TRBD2	TRBV5-6	TRBJ2-7	TGTGCCAGCAGCTCACTAGCGGGAGGGGAAGAGCAGTACTTC	CASSSLAGGEEQYF
TRBD1	TRBV29-1	TRBJ1-1	TGCAGCGTGGGACAGGGGGGAGGGAAAGCTTTCTTT	CSVGQGGGKAFF
TRBD2	TRBV7-7	TRBJ2-1	TGTGCTAGCAGCCCCTGGGAGGGCGCCGATGAGCAGTTCTTC	CASSPWEGADEQFF